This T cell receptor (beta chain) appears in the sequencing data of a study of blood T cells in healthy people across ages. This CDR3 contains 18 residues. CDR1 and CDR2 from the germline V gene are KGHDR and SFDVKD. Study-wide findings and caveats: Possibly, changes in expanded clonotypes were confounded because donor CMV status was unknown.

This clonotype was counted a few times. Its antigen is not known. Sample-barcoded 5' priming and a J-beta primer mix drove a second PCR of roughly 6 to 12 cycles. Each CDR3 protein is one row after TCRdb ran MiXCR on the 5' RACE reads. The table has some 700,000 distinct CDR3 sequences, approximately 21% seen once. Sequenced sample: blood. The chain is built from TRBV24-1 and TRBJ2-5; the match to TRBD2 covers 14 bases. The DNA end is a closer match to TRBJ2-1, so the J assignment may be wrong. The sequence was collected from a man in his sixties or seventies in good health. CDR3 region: CATSDFGTSGRVYNEQFF. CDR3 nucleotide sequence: TGTGCCACCAGTGATTTTGGGACTAGCGGGAGAGTCTACAATGAGCAGTTCTTC.